One sample yielded the 2 T cell receptor beta chains listed below, sequenced in a study of monozygotic twins with inflammatory bowel disease (dated by TCRdb to the late 2010s). Library construction relied on 5' RACE. The instrument was an Illumina HiSeq 2500. TCRdb reprocessed the reads and provides one entry for every CDR3 protein sequence; no DNA is given. The table kept for this sample lists about 150,000 distinct CDR3 sequences. More than 1% of the sample is taken by the ten largest. Sequencing used blood. These receptors were collected from a human donor with ulcerative colitis or Crohn's disease, or a healthy co-twin of an affected twin (not recorded which).

The chain is built from TRBV5-1 and TRBJ2-3. The CDR3 length is 12 residues. Germline V CDR1 and CDR2: SGHRS, YFSETQ. The CDR3 here is CASSFSTDTQYF.

The chain employs TRBV7-9 and TRBJ2-3; TCRdb's D gene call, TRBD2, goes unchecked for lack of DNA. Germline V CDR1 and CDR2: SEHNR, FQNEAQ (reference sequence). The CDR3 consists of 14 residues. The CDR3 region is CASSAAMGTDTQYF.